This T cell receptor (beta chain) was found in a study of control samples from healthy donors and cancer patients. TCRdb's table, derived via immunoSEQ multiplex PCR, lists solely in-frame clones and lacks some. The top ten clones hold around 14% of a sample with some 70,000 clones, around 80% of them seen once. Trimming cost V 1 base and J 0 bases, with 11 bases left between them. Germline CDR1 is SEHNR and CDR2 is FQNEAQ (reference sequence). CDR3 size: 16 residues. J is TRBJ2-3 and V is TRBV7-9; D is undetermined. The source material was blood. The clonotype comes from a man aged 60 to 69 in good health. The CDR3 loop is CASSLGVHPSTDTQYF. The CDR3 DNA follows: TGTGCCAGCAGCTTAGGTGTCCACCCGAGCACAGATACGCAGTATTTT.